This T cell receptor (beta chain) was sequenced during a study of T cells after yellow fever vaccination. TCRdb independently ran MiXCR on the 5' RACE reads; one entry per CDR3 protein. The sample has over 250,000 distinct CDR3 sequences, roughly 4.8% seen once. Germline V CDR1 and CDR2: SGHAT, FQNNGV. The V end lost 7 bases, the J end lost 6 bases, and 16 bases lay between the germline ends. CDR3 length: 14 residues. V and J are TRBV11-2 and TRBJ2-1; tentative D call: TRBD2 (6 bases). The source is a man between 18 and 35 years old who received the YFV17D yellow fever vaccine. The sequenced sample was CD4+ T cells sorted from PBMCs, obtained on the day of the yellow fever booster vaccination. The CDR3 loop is CASTHGEAGNEQFF. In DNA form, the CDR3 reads TGTGCCAGCACCCACGGCGAAGCGGGCAATGAGCAGTTCTTC.